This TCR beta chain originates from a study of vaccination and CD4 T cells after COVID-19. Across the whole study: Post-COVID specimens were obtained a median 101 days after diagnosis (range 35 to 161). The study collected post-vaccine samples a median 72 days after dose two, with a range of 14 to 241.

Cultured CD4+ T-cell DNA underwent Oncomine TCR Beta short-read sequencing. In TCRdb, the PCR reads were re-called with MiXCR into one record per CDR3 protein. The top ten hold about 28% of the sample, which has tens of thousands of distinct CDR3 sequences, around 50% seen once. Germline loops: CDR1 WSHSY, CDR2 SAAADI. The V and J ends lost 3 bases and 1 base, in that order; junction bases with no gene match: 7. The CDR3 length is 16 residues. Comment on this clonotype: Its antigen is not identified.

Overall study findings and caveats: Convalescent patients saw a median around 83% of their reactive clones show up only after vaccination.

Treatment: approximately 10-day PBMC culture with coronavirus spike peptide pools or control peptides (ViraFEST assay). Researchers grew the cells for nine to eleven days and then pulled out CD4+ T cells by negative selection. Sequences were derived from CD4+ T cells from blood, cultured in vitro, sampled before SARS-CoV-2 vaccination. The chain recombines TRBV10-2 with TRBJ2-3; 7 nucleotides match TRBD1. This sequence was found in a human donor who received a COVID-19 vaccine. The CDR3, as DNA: TGCGCCAGCAGTGACCGGGCCGGGACAGGCACAGATACGCAGTATTTT. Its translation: CASSDRAGTGTDTQYF.